A single sample is the source of the 8 T cell receptor beta chains below, sequenced in a study of blood T cell repertoires in COVID-19. Libraries were prepared by immunoSEQ multiplex PCR; TCRdb keeps only in-frame clonotypes and omits some of them. The sample yields 150,000 to 200,000 clones, approximately 85% seen once. The material sequenced was peripheral blood. The receptors here all came from a man of 80 years or more with COVID-19, enrolled during active disease.

This clone occurred once. The rearrangement joins TRBV6-5 to TRBJ1-5, with no clear D. Germline V gene data show CDR1 as MNHEY and CDR2 as SVGAGI. The CDR3 is 15 residues long. V was pared by 6 bases and J by 2 bases, with 14 bases between. The CDR3 region has the DNA TGTGCCAGCAGACCCACCTTGAGAGGCAATCAGCCCCAGCATTTT. Encoded protein: CASRPTLRGNQPQHF.

This clone was picked up a small number of times. The chain carries TRBV3-1 (or the pseudogene TRBV3-2) and TRBJ2-1, with TRBD2 matching over 13 bases. Germline CDR1 reads LGHDT; CDR2 reads YNNKEL (reference sequence). The trim removed 5 bases at V and 5 bases at J, leaving 3 bases unmatched. This CDR3 has 15 residues. The CDR3 sequence: CASSGTSGVNNEQFF. Here the CDR3 DNA reads TGTGCCAGCAGCGGGACTAGCGGGGTGAACAATGAGCAGTTCTTC.

The gene calls are TRBV15 and TRBJ2-5; D possibly corresponds to TRBD1 (6 bases). The CDR3 contains 16 residues. Germline V gene data show CDR1 as LNHNV and CDR2 as YYDKDF (reference sequence). V shed 1 base and J shed 5 bases, with 17 bases lying between them. CDR3 region: CATSRGDRITAETQYF. The CDR3 DNA follows: TGTGCCACCAGCAGAGGCGACAGGATCACTGCGGAGACCCAGTACTTC.

The rearrangement uses TRBV18 and TRBJ2-2; 8 nucleotides line up with TRBD1. CDR3 length equals 15 residues. Germline CDR1 is KGHSH and CDR2 is LQKENI. The junction had 6 bases not matched to a gene; V was cut back by 3 bases and J by 6 bases. The CDR3 bases are TGTGCCAGCTCACCGATCAGGGGGCAAGCCGGGGAGCTGTTTTTT. It translates to CASSPIRGQAGELFF.

This sequence joins TRBV4-2 and TRBJ1-1; no clear D. This CDR3 region has 15 residues. Germline CDR1 LGHNA, CDR2 YNFKEQ. The ends were cut back, 4 bases at V and 2 bases at J, with 14 bases in the middle. The CDR3, as DNA: TGTGCCAGCAGCCCCCCCGGAGACGGAAACACTGAAGCTTTCTTT. Translated: CASSPPGDGNTEAFF.

The rearrangement uses TRBV11-2 and TRBJ2-6, with 8 bases matching TRBD1. The CDR3 has 19 residues. Germline CDR1 SGHAT, CDR2 FQNNGV. J was trimmed by 2 bases and V by 4 bases; bases with no gene match: 13. The CDR3 DNA reads TGTGCCAGCAGCTCACGGTCCCGGGACAGGATAGCTGGGGCCAACGTCCTGACTTTC. It specifies CASSSRSRDRIAGANVLTF. Full variable domain (rest looked up from reference TRBV11-2 and TRBJ2-6): EAGVAQSPRYKIIEKRQSVAFWCNPISGHATLYWYQQILGQGPKLLIQFQNNGVVDDSQLPKDRFSAERLKGVDSTLKIQPAKLEDSAVYLCASSSRSRDRIAGANVLTFGAGSRLTVL.

The chain is built from TRBV3-1 (or the pseudogene TRBV3-2) and TRBJ1-2; TRBD1 aligns across 12 bases. J was trimmed by 7 bases and V by 3 bases; bases with no gene match: 3. The CDR3 extends over 14 amino acids. The germline CDR1 and CDR2 sequences are LGHDT and YNNKEL (reference sequence). The CDR3 spells CASSQGDRGLGYTF. The CDR3 coding sequence is TGTGCCAGCAGCCAGGGGGACAGGGGGCTTGGCTACACCTTC.

The genes are TRBV11-2 and TRBJ2-7; maybe TRBD1 (6 bases). CDR1 and CDR2 from the germline V gene are SGHAT and FQNNGV. This CDR3 is built from 16 residues. The V end lost 5 bases, the J end lost 2 bases, and 19 bases lay between the germline ends. CDR3 DNA sequence: TGTGCCAGCAGCCCCAGTTACCGCAGGGGCCCCTACGAGCAGTACTTC. Translated: CASSPSYRRGPYEQYF.